Shown below are 31 T cell receptor beta chains from a single sample sequenced in a study of T cell responses to AZD1222 COVID-19 vaccine listed by TCRdb under 2021. Interpreted using the paper, the time point label stands for: baseline before first vaccination. To prepare the library, the immunoSEQ multiplex PCR assay was applied. TCRdb's version of the immuneACCESS table is confined to in-frame rearrangements and falls short of the full clone set. An unresolved V gene accounts for under half of the shortfall where checked; the remainder is of unknown origin. A total of roughly 120,000 clones appear in this sample, around 85% of them only once. Around 1.6% of the sample is held by the ten biggest clonotypes. This specimen consisted of peripheral blood, obtained on day 0 of AZD1222 vaccination. These receptors all stem from an adult in good health.

This clone has more than one count but fewer than ten. This chain joins TRBV5-4 and TRBJ1-2; TRBD1 is a possible D gene (6 bases). There are 13 residues in the CDR3. The V gene lost 1 base and the J gene lost 7 bases, with 11 bases spanning the gap. The germline V gene encodes CDR1 SGHNT and CDR2 YYREEE (reference sequence). The CDR3 sequence: CASSLTGMGGYTF. Here the CDR3 DNA reads TGTGCCAGCAGCTTGACAGGGATGGGTGGCTACACCTTC.

The rearrangement links TRBV5-6 to TRBJ2-4; no clear D. V lost 0 bases and J 8 bases, leaving 12 bases between the germline ends. In germline, CDR1 is SGHDT, CDR2 YYEEEE. This CDR3 is 14 amino acids long. This CDR3 reads CASSLASAGDIQYF. For the CDR3, the DNA is TGTGCCAGCAGCTTGGCCTCGGCCGGTGACATTCAGTACTTC. The whole variable domain, filled in from reference TRBV5-6 and TRBJ2-4, reads DAGVTQSPTHLIKTRGQQVTLRCSPKSGHDTVSWYQQALGQGPQFIFQYYEEEERQRGNFPDRFSGHQFPNYSSELNVNALLLGDSALYLCASSLASAGDIQYFGAGTRLSVL.

The rearrangement links TRBV4-1 to TRBJ1-4, with 7 nucleotides matching TRBD1. CDR1 and CDR2 from the germline V gene are MGHRA and YSYEKL. The CDR3 length is 18 residues. The V gene end was trimmed by 3 bases and the J gene end by 8 bases; junction bases not matched to a gene: 18. CDR3 bases: TGCGCCAGCAGCCAGCCGGGACAGCAATCTCCCCTCCGGGAAAAACTGTTTTTT. Its protein product is CASSQPGQQSPLREKLFF.

The chain employs TRBV5-6 and TRBJ1-5; 11 bases are a match to TRBD1. Germline V gene lookup returns CDR1 SGHDT and CDR2 YYEEEE. Trimming took 4 bases from V and 2 from J; bases not matched to a gene: 5. CDR3 size: 16 residues. The CDR3 coding sequence is TGTGCCAGCAGCCAAGAGGGACAGGGGGGCAATCAGCCCCAGCATTTT. Translation: CASSQEGQGGNQPQHF.

V and J are TRBV4-3 and TRBJ1-6; D gene uncertain. Germline V lookup: CDR1 LGHNA, CDR2 YSLEER. Deletions cut 0 bases from V and 13 bases from J, with 16 bases between. This CDR3 contains 15 residues. DNA for the CDR3: TGCGCCAGCAGCCAAGAAGGCCACACTACCCGCCCCCTCCACTTT. Translation gives CASSQEGHTTRPLHF.

The rearrangement uses TRBV3-1 (or the pseudogene TRBV3-2) and TRBJ2-3; 8 bases are shared with TRBD2. The CDR3 runs 16 residues. V was pared by 8 bases and J by 4 bases, with 14 bases of the junction left unmatched. CDR1 and CDR2 from the germline V gene are LGHDT and YNNKEL (reference sequence). The CDR3 DNA is TGTGCCAGCCGCGCCCGGGCGCGGGAGGCATCAGATACGCAGTATTTT. This sequence encodes CASRARAREASDTQYF.

This clone showed up just a few times. The chain employs TRBV18 and TRBJ1-1; possibly TRBD1 for D (6 bases). The CDR3 spans 20 residues. Trimming took 1 base from V and 0 from J, leaving 24 bases between them. Germline loops: CDR1 KGHSH, CDR2 LQKENI. The CDR3 protein is CASSPHLPGDTAFMNTEAFF. The DNA of the CDR3 is TGTGCCAGCTCACCACACCTTCCCGGGGACACGGCTTTCATGAACACTGAAGCTTTCTTT.

The genes are TRBV4-2 and TRBJ2-2; D possibly matches TRBD1 or TRBD2 (6 bases each). Trimming cost V 4 bases and J 3 bases, with 12 bases left between them. The germline gives CDR1 LGHNA, CDR2 YNFKEQ. This CDR3 is built from 15 residues. The CDR3 nucleotides read TGTGCCAGCAGCCCTGGGGGGCAGGACACCGGGGAGCTGTTTTTT. This encodes CASSPGGQDTGELFF.

The gene calls are TRBV27 and TRBJ1-6, with 7 bases fitting TRBD1. Germline CDR1 and CDR2: MNHEY and SMNVEV (reference sequence). The CDR3 loop spans 13 amino acids. Trimming took 6 bases from V and 16 from J; bases not matched to a gene: 12. The CDR3 sequence is CASSPTGQTILHF. The DNA of the CDR3 is TGTGCCAGCAGCCCCACGGGACAGACTATACTCCACTTT.

The chain recombines TRBV23-1 with TRBJ2-5; D not resolved. TRBV23-1 is sorted into the ORF group, with uncertain function. Trimming pared 0 bases from V and 3 bases from J, leaving 5 bases between. This CDR3 has 13 residues. CDR3 in amino acids: CASSQSGEETQYF. The CDR3 coding sequence is TGCGCCAGCAGTCAATCGGGTGAAGAGACCCAGTACTTC.

This chain uses TRBV6-6 with TRBJ2-3; D possibly corresponds to TRBD1 (5 bases). CDR1 and CDR2 from the germline V gene are MNHNY and SVGAGI (reference sequence). CDR3 length: 16 residues. Trimming pared 0 bases from V and 2 bases from J, leaving 12 bases between. The CDR3, as DNA: TGTGCCAGCAGTTACTCCTACCAGGGTACCACAGATACGCAGTATTTT. Amino acids: CASSYSYQGTTDTQYF.

The chain links TRBV4-1 to TRBJ1-4; D not resolved. In germline, CDR1 is MGHRA, CDR2 YSYEKL. The CDR3 totals 14 residues. The V gene lost 2 bases and the J gene lost 5 bases, with 9 bases spanning the gap. In nucleotides, the CDR3 is TGCGCCAGCAGCCAACGTGTCTTGAATGAAAAACTGTTTTTT. It specifies CASSQRVLNEKLFF.

In this sample, this clone turned up once. This chain uses TRBV6-5 with TRBJ1-1, with D tentatively TRBD1 (6 bases). The V gene's germline CDR1 is MNHEY and CDR2 SVGAGI. The CDR3 sequence is 14 residues long. The V gene lost 7 bases and the J gene lost 2 bases, with 14 bases spanning the gap. The CDR3 spells CASTLSQGNTEAFF. CDR3 DNA sequence: TGTGCCAGCACCCTTTCACAGGGAAACACTGAAGCTTTCTTT.

The chain has TRBV7-9 and TRBJ2-1; 9 bases agree with TRBD1. Germline V gene sequence: CDR1 SEHNR, CDR2 FQNEAQ (reference sequence). The trim removed 5 bases at V and 3 bases at J, leaving 11 bases unmatched. The CDR3 runs 17 residues. DNA of the CDR3: TGTGCCAGCAGCCCACGCCCCGGGACAGGGTTCTACAATGAGCAGTTCTTC. Amino acid sequence: CASSPRPGTGFYNEQFF.

The V gene is TRBV11-2, the J gene TRBJ2-3; 11 bases fit TRBD2. Germline V gene lookup returns CDR1 SGHAT and CDR2 FQNNGV. Losses at the gene ends were 0 bases for V and 6 bases for J; bases not matched to a gene: 8. This CDR3 is 17 amino acids long. The CDR3 is CASSLDLSGGAQDTQYF. The CDR3 DNA sequence: TGTGCCAGCAGCTTAGATCTTAGCGGGGGGGCACAGGATACGCAGTATTTT.

The chain uses TRBV10-1 and TRBJ2-5, with 7 bases aligning to TRBD1. Germline V CDR1 and CDR2: WNHNN, SYGVQD (reference sequence). This CDR3 is 17 amino acids long. With V trimmed by 6 bases and J by 2 bases, 15 bases remained unmatched. DNA of the CDR3: TGCGCCAGCAGAGAGCAAAACCGGGACAGAGTACAAGAGACCCAGTACTTC. Translated, it gives CASREQNRDRVQETQYF.

V gene TRBV7-9 combines with J gene TRBJ1-5; no clear D. The germline CDR1 and CDR2 sequences are SEHNR and FQNEAQ (reference sequence). V lost 1 base, J lost 0 bases, and 7 bases lay in between. The CDR3 extends over 15 amino acids. CDR3 in amino acids: CASSLDSYSNQPQHF. The CDR3 region has the DNA TGTGCCAGCAGCTTAGACAGTTATAGCAATCAGCCCCAGCATTTT.

The V gene is TRBV24-1, the J gene TRBJ1-2; TRBD1 aligns across 7 bases. The CDR3 contains 13 residues. Germline V gives CDR1 KGHDR, CDR2 SFDVKD. Germline trimming cut 4 bases from V and 8 bases from J; bases unmatched to any gene: 6. The CDR3 DNA is TGTGCCACCAGTGAATTTCAGGGGGGCGGCTACACCTTC. It encodes CATSEFQGGGYTF.

The gene calls are TRBV19 and TRBJ1-5; the match to TRBD1 covers 8 bases. The V segment lost 4 bases and the J segment 4 bases; nucleotides outside the gene matches: 12. Per germline, CDR1 LNHDA and CDR2 SQIVND (reference sequence). This CDR3 contains 17 residues. The CDR3 reads CASSTPTWTGRNQPQHF. CDR3 DNA sequence: TGTGCCAGTAGTACCCCAACCTGGACAGGGAGGAATCAGCCCCAGCATTTT.

The J gene is TRBJ1-6, the V gene TRBV5-1, with 9 bases lining up with TRBD1. CDR1 and CDR2 (germline): SGHRS, YFSETQ. V trimming: 2 bases; J trimming: 6 bases; junction bases outside the gene matches: 9. This CDR3 has 17 amino acids. The CDR3 loop is CASSLFTGGASNSPLHF. The CDR3 bases are TGCGCCAGCAGCTTATTTACAGGGGGCGCGAGTAATTCACCCCTCCACTTT.

J is TRBJ1-4 and V is TRBV30; D gene ambiguous. The V gene lost 4 bases and the J gene lost 10 bases, with 25 bases spanning the gap. The CDR3 is 16 residues long. CDR1 GTSNPN and CDR2 SVGIG come from the germline V gene (reference sequence). CDR3 residues: CAWTPAQAGLLGKLFF. In DNA form, the CDR3 reads TGTGCCTGGACCCCTGCCCAGGCAGGACTCCTGGGAAAACTGTTTTTT. Using reference TRBV30 and TRBJ1-4 for the parts outside the CDR3, the full variable domain is SQTIHQWPATLVQPVGSPLSLECTVEGTSNPNLYWYRQAAGRGLQLLFYSVGIGQISSEVPQNLSASRPQDRQFILSSKKLLLSDSGFYLCAWTPAQAGLLGKLFFGSGTQLSVL.

V is TRBV10-2 and J is TRBJ1-6; D not certain. The CDR3 is 12 residues long. In germline, CDR1 is WSHSY, CDR2 SAAADI. The V gene lost 6 bases and the J gene lost 8 bases, with 8 bases spanning the gap. The CDR3 is CASRSGYSPLHF. CDR3 bases: TGCGCCAGCAGATCGGGGTATTCACCCCTCCACTTT.

V is TRBV14 and J is TRBJ2-6; D gene uncertain. CDR3 length: 15 residues. V was clipped by 2 bases and J by 0 bases, with 5 bases between them. The germline CDR1 and CDR2 sequences are SGHDN and FVKESK. The CDR3 nucleotides are TGTGCCAGCAGCCAAAGATCCTCTGGGGCCAACGTCCTGACTTTC. Protein product: CASSQRSSGANVLTF.

The rearrangement uses TRBV18 and TRBJ1-4, with 7 bases lining up with TRBD1. This CDR3 region has 17 residues. Germline V gene sequence: CDR1 KGHSH, CDR2 LQKENI. The V gene end was trimmed by 4 bases and the J gene end by 2 bases; junction bases not matched to a gene: 10. For the CDR3, the DNA is TGTGCCAGCTCACAGGGGGCGCTTGGGCAGACTAATGAAAAACTGTTTTTT. Amino acids: CASSQGALGQTNEKLFF.

The chain has TRBV9 and TRBJ1-1; D not certain. This CDR3 comprises 14 residues. V shed 4 bases and J shed 0 bases, with 10 bases lying between them. Per the germline V gene, CDR1 is SGDLS and CDR2 is YYNGEE. The CDR3 DNA reads TGTGCCAGCAGCCCCCAGAACCTGAACACTGAAGCTTTCTTT. This sequence encodes CASSPQNLNTEAFF.

This clone came up once. The gene calls are TRBV24-1 and TRBJ2-2, with D maybe TRBD1 (6 bases). Germline-derived CDR1 and CDR2 are KGHDR and SFDVKD. V dropped 3 bases and J dropped 1 base, with 11 bases sitting between them. The CDR3 is 16 residues long. As DNA, the CDR3 is TGTGCCACCAGTGATACCCAGGGGCTGAACACCGGGGAGCTGTTTTTT. It codes for CATSDTQGLNTGELFF.

The rearrangement links TRBV7-9 to TRBJ1-2; weak D call: TRBD1 (6 bases). Germline values: CDR1 SEHNR, CDR2 FQNEAQ (reference sequence). The CDR3 has 14 amino acids. The ends were cut back, 1 base at V and 7 bases at J, with 13 bases in the middle. This chain's CDR3 is CASSLVPGASGYTF. The CDR3 coding sequence is TGTGCCAGCAGCTTAGTTCCGGGGGCAAGTGGCTACACCTTC. The full variable domain, completed using reference TRBV7-9 and TRBJ1-2, is DTGVSQNPRHKITKRGQNVTFRCDPISEHNRLYWYRQTLGQGPEFLTYFQNEAQLEKSRLLSDRFSAERPKGSFSTLEIQRTEQGDSAMYLCASSLVPGASGYTFGSGTRLTVV.

The chain joins TRBV6-5 to TRBJ1-6; maybe TRBD1 (6 bases). Germline assignment: CDR1 MNHEY and CDR2 SVGAGI. The CDR3 runs to 15 residues. With 0 bases removed from V and 7 bases from J, the gap between germline ends came to 10 bases. The CDR3 loop reads CASSYSPGENSPLHF. The CDR3 bases are TGTGCCAGCAGTTACTCGCCAGGGGAGAATTCACCCCTCCACTTT.

J is TRBJ1-4 and V is TRBV6-5; D is uncertain. The CDR3 runs to 13 residues. Germline CDR1 reads MNHEY; CDR2 reads SVGAGI. V dropped 2 bases and J dropped 8 bases, with 9 bases sitting between them. The CDR3 coding sequence is TGTGCCAGCAGTTACGGACGAGGGGAAAAACTGTTTTTT. It codes for CASSYGRGEKLFF.

The CDR3 DNA reads as TGTGCCAGCAGTGAAGGACCAAGCGAAGCTTTCTTT. This codes for CASSEGPSEAFF. The chain uses TRBV6-1 and TRBJ1-1, with D unclear. The germline gives CDR1 MNHNS, CDR2 SASEGT. The CDR3 is 12 amino acids. The V gene lost 1 base and the J gene lost 8 bases, with 8 bases spanning the gap.

The gene calls are TRBV10-3 and TRBJ1-6; D gene unclear. Trimming removed 4 bases at V and 8 bases at J, with 18 bases between. Per germline, CDR1 ENHRY and CDR2 SYGVKD. This CDR3 is built from 16 residues. The chain's CDR3 is CAISGGRTGGYSPLHF. The DNA of the CDR3 is TGTGCCATCAGTGGCGGTCGGACGGGAGGGTATTCACCCCTCCACTTT.